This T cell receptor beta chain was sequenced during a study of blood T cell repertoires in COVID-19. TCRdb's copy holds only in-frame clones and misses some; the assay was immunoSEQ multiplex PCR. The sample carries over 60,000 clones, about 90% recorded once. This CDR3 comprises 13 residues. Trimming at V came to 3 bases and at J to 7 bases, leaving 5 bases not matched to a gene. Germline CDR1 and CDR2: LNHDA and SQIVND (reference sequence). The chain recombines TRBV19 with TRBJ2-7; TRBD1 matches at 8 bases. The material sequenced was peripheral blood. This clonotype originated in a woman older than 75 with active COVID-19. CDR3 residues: CASSITTGGEQYF. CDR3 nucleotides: TGTGCCAGTAGTATTACCACAGGGGGGGAGCAGTACTTC.